These T cell receptor beta chains were read from a single sample in a study of T cell repertoires in cytomegalovirus infection. From the reads, TCRdb called clonotypes with MiXCR, one entry per CDR3 protein. Here the sample spans approximately 600,000 distinct CDR3 sequences, around 40% being singletons. No antigen has been identified for these receptors. The material sequenced was cultured PBMCs, taken from culture after CMV antigen stimulation. Source of these receptors: a human donor in good health (CMV status not recorded). Some clones in this sample may be carry-over from other donors' samples. The CDR3 runs from the conserved cysteine through the conserved F or W. The order of the fields is clone size, V gene, D gene, J gene, CDR3 protein, CDR3 DNA. The D gene is left open where the match is weak. Size is omitted from some rows. Given values are once, few, many or a class for expanded clones.

>-|TRBV27|-|TRBJ1-1
CASSLTGRAEAFF
TGTGCCAGCAGTTTGACGGGTAGGGCTGAAGCTTTCTTT
>-|TRBV19|-|TRBJ1-2
CASTRGSYGYTF
TGTGCCAGTACGCGGGGGAGCTATGGCTACACCTTC
>-|TRBV7-7|-|TRBJ2-1
CASSLYKGKDNEQFF
TGTGCCAGCAGCTTATATAAGGGAAAGGACAATGAGCAGTTCTTC
>few|TRBV19|-|TRBJ2-1
CASSPQGYSSYNEQFF
TGTGCCAGTAGCCCTCAGGGCTATAGCTCCTACAATGAGCAGTTCTTC
>-|TRBV7-9|-|TRBJ2-7
CASSLRGARNEQYF
TGTGCCAGCAGCTTAAGGGGGGCGAGGAACGAGCAGTACTTC
>few|TRBV7-2|TRBD1|TRBJ1-1
CASSTGQGGFAEAFF
TGTGCCAGCAGCACGGGACAGGGGGGATTTGCTGAAGCTTTCTTT
>-|TRBV28|TRBD2|TRBJ2-1
CASSGGTSGGVGNEQFF
TGTGCCAGCAGTGGCGGGACTAGCGGGGGGGTCGGGAATGAGCAGTTCTTC
>few|TRBV7-2|-|TRBJ1-3
CASSLHSGSGNTIYF
TGTGCCAGCAGCTTACATTCCGGATCTGGAAACACCATATATTTT
>many|TRBV7-2|-|TRBJ2-7
CASSPSNKYEQYF
TGTGCCAGCAGCCCTTCCAACAAATACGAGCAGTACTTC
>-|TRBV6-2/TRBV6-3|TRBD2|TRBJ2-3
CASSYSGTRVDTQYF
TGTGCCAGCAGTTACTCCGGGACTAGGGTGGATACGCAGTATTTT
>-|TRBV28|TRBD1|TRBJ2-3
CATKRTGHYTDTQYF
TGTGCCACCAAAAGGACAGGGCACTACACAGATACGCAGTATTTT